This TCR beta chain was identified in a study of glioma-infiltrating T cells after dendritic cell vaccination. This sample's time point: after dendritic cell vaccination, including at tumor progression/relapse. Selection required adequate fresh-frozen tumor tissue plus more than two years' survival data. No glioblastoma patient carried an isocitrate dehydrogenase mutation. PBMC sampling occurred before vaccination, two weeks after the third dose, and at progression. The data were produced by immunoSEQ multiplex PCR, yet TCRdb's version contains in-frame clones alone and is incomplete. The sample consists of roughly 56,000 clones, over 65% of them appearing once. CDR3 length equals 14 residues. V was shortened by 4 bases and J by 7 bases, with 11 bases between the two germline ends. Per the germline V gene, CDR1 is SGHVS and CDR2 is FNYEAQ.

Sample: blood, taken after dendritic cell vaccination. This receptor was taken from a human donor with glioblastoma. The chain has TRBV7-6 and TRBJ1-6; the D is unclear. CDR3 coding DNA: TGTGCCAGCAGCTCCAATGTCCGGAATTCACCCCTCCACTTT. Translating gives CASSSNVRNSPLHF.